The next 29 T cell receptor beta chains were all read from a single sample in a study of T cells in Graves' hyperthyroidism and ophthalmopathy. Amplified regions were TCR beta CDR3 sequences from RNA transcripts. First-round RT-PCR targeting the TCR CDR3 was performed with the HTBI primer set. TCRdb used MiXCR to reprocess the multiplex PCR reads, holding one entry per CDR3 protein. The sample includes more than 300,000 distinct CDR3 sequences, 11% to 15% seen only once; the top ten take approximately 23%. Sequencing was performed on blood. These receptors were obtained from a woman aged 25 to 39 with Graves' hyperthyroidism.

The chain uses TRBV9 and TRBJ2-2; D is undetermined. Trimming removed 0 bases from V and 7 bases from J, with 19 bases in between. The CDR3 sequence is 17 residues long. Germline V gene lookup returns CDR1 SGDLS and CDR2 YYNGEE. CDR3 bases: TGTGCCAGCAGCGTAGCTGCGGCAGGCGGCGTCGGCGGGGAGCTGTTTTTT. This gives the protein CASSVAAAGGVGGELFF.

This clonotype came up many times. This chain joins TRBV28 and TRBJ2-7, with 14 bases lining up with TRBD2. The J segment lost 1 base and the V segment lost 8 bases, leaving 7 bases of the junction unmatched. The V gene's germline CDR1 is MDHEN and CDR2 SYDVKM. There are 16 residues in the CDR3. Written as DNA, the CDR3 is TGTGCCAGCGCCGGGACTAGCGGGAGTATTTCCTACGAGCAGTACTTC. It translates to CASAGTSGSISYEQYF.

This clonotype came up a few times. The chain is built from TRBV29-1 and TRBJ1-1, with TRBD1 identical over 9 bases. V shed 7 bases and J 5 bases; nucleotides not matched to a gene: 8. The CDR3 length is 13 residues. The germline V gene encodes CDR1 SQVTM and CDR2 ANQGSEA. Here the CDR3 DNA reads TGCAGCGCCATCGTACAGGGGGCGACTGAAGCTTTCTTT. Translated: CSAIVQGATEAFF.

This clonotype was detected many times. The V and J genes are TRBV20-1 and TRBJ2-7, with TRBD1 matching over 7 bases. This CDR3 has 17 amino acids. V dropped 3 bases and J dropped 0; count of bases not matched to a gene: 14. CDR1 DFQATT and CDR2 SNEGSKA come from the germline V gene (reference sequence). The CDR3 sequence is CSASGTATIRSSYEQYF. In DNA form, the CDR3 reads TGCAGTGCTAGCGGGACAGCGACTATTCGAAGCTCCTACGAGCAGTACTTC.

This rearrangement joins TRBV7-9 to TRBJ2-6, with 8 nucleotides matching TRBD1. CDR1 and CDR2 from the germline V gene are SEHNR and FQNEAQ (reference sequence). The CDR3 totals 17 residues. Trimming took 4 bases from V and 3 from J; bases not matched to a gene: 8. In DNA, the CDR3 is TGTGCCAGCAGCTCGTCCCGAACAGGGGGTGGGGCCAACGTCCTGACTTTC. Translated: CASSSSRTGGGANVLTF.

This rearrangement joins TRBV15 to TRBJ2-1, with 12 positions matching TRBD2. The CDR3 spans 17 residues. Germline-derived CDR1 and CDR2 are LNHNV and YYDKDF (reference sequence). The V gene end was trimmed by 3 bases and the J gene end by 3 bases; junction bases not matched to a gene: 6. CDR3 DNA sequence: TGTGCCACCAGCAGCATGCTAGCGGGAGGGGTCTACAATGAGCAGTTCTTC. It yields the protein CATSSMLAGGVYNEQFF.

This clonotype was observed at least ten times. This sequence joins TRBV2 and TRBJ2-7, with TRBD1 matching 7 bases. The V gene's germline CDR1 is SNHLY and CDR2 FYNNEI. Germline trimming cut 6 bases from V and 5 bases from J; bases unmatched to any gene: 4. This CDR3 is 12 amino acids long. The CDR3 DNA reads TGTGCCAGCAGCCCCAGGGGGAACGAGCAGTACTTC. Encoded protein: CASSPRGNEQYF. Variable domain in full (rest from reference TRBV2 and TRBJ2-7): EPEVTQTPSHQVTQMGQEVILRCVPISNHLYFYWYRQILGQKVEFLVSFYNNEISEKSEIFDDQFSVERPDGSNFTLKIRSTKLEDSAMYFCASSPRGNEQYFGPGTRLTVT.

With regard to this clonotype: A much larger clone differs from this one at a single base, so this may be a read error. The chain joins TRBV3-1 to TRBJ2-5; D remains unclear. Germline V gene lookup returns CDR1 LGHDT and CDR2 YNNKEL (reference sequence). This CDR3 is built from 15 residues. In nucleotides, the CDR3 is TGTGCCAGCAGCCTACACAGAGTGTTACAAGAGACCCAGCACTTC. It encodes CASSLHRVLQETQHF.

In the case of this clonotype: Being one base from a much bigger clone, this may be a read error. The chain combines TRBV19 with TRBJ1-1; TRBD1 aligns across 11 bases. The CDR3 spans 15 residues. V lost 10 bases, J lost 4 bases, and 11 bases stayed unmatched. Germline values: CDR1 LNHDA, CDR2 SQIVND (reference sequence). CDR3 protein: CAILPPGQGGTEAFF. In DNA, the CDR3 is TGTGCCATTCTCCCTCCGGGACAGGGGGGCACTGAAGCTTTCTTT.

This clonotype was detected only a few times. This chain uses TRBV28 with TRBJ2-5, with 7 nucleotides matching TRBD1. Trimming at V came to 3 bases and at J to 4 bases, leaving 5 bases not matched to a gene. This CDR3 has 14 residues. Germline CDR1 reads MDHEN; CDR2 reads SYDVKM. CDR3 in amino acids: CASSFLGQLETQYF. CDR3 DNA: TGTGCCAGCAGTTTTCTGGGACAGCTAGAGACCCAGTACTTC.

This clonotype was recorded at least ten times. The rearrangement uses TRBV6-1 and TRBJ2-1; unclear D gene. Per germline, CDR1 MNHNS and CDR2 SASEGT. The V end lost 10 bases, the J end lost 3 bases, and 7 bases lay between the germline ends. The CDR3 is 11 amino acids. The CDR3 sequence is CATMNYNEQFF. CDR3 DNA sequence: TGTGCCACCATGAACTACAATGAGCAGTTCTTC.

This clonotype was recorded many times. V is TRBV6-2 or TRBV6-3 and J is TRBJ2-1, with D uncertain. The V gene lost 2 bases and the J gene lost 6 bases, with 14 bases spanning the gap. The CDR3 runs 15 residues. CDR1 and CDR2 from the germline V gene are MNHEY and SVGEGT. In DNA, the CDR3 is TGTGCCAGCAGTTACCTAGGGCTAGTCCGCAATGAGCAGTTCTTC. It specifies CASSYLGLVRNEQFF.

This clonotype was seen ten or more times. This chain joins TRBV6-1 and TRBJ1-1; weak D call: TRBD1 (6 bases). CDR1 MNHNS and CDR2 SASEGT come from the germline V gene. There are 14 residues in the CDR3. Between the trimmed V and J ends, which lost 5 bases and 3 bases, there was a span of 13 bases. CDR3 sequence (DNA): TGTGCCAGCAGTTACCGCAGGGGATACACTGAAGCTTTCTTT. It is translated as CASSYRRGYTEAFF.

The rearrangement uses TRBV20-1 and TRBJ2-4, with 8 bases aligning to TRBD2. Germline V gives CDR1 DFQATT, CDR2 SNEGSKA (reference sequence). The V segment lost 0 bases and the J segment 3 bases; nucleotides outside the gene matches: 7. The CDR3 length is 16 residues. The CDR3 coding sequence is TGCAGTGCTAGAGAGGTGGCGGGAGGCCTCAAAAACATTCAGTACTTC. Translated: CSAREVAGGLKNIQYF.

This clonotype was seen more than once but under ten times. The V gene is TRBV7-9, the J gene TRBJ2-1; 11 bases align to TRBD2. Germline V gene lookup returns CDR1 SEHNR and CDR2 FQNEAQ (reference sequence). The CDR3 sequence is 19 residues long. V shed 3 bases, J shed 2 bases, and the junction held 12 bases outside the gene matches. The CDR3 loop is CASSLRQAGTSGPYNEQFF. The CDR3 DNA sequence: TGTGCCAGCAGCTTGCGGCAGGCCGGGACTAGCGGACCCTACAATGAGCAGTTCTTC.

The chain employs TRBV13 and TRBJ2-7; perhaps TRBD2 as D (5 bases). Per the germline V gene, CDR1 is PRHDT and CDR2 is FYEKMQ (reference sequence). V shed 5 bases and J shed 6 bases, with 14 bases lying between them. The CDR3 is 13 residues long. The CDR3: CASSPQSGIEQYF. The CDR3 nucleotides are TGTGCCAGCAGCCCCCAATCGGGGATCGAGCAGTACTTC.

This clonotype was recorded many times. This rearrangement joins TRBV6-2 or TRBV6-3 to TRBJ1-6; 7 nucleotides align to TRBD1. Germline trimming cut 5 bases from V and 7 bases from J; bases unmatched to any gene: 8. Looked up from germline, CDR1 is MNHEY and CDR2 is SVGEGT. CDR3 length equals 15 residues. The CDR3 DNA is TGTGCCAGCAGTCGAGGACAGGACAGGAATTCACCCCTCCACTTT. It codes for CASSRGQDRNSPLHF.

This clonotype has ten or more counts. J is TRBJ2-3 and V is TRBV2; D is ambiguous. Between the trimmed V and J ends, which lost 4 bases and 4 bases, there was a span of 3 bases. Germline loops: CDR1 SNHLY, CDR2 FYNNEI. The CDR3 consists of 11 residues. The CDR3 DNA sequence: TGTGCCAGCAGTGCGGCAGATACGCAGTATTTT. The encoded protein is CASSAADTQYF.

CDR3 sequence: CAWSLPPDSFDEQFF. The CDR3 DNA reads as TGTGCCTGGAGTCTTCCCCCCGACAGTTTTGATGAGCAGTTCTTC. The V call is TRBV30, the J call TRBJ2-1, with D perhaps TRBD1 (5 bases). The V gene's germline CDR1 is GTSNPN and CDR2 SVGIG (reference sequence). Between the trimmed V and J ends, which lost 2 bases and 8 bases, there was a span of 19 bases. The CDR3 totals 15 residues.

The CDR3 DNA reads as TGTGCCAGCAGTCCCGGGCGGTTGCGGGGGCGGGATAAGAGCGATAATGAAAAACTGTTTTTT. Protein: CASSPGRLRGRDKSDNEKLFF. The chain combines TRBV28 with TRBJ1-4; a weak D match, TRBD1 (6 bases). V was clipped by 5 bases and J by 4 bases, with 32 bases between them. This CDR3 is 21 amino acids long. CDR1 MDHEN and CDR2 SYDVKM come from the germline V gene.

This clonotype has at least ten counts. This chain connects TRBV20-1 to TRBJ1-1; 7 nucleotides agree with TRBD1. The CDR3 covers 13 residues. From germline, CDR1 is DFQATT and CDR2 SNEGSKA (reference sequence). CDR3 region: CRVAGTAGTEAFF. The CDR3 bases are TGCAGGGTGGCAGGGACAGCGGGCACTGAAGCTTTCTTT.

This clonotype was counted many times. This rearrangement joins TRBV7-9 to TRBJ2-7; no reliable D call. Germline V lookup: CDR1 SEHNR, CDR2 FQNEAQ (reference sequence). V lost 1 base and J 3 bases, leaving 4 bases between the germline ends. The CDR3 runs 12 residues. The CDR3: CASSLDLYEQYF. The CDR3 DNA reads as TGTGCCAGCAGCTTAGATCTCTACGAGCAGTACTTC.

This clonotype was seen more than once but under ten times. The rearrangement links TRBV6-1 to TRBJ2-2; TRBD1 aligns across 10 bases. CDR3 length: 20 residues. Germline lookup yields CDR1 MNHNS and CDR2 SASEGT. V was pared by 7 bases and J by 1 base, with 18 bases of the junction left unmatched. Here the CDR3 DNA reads TGTGCCAGCACCCAGATTGGGACAGGGGTCGGCGGGGGGAACACCGGGGAGCTGTTTTTT. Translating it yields CASTQIGTGVGGGNTGELFF.

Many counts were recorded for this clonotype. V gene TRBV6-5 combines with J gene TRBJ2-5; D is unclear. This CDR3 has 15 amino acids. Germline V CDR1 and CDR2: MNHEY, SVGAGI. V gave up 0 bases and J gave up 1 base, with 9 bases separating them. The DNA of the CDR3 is TGTGCCAGCAGTTACTCGGTCTCAGTCCAAGAGACCCAGTACTTC. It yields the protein CASSYSVSVQETQYF.

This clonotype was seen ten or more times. The CDR3 protein is CASSFPGHEQYF. The CDR3 DNA follows: TGTGCCAGCAGTTTTCCAGGGCACGAGCAGTACTTC. The chain is built from TRBV12-3 or TRBV12-4 and TRBJ2-7; tentatively, D is TRBD1 (5 bases). The V end lost 3 bases, the J end lost 5 bases, and 8 bases lay between the germline ends. The CDR3 covers 12 residues.

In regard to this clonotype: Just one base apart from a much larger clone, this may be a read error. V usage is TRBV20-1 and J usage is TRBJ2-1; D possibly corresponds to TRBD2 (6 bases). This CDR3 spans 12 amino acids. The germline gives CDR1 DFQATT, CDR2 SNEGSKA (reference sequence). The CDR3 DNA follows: TGCTGCGCTTCCAAACGGAGGGATGAGCAGTTCTTC. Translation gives CCASKRRDEQFF.

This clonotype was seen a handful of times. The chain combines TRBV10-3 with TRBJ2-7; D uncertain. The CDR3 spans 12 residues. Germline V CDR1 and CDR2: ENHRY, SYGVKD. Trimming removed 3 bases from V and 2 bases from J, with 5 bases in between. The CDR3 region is CAISESAYEQYF. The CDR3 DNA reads TGTGCCATCAGTGAATCTGCCTACGAGCAGTACTTC.

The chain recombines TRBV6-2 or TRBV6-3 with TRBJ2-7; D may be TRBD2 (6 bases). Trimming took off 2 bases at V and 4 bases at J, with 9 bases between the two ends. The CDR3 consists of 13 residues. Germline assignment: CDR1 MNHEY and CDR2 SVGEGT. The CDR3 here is CASSYPREYEQYF. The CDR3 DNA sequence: TGTGCCAGCAGTTACCCCCGGGAGTACGAGCAGTACTTC.

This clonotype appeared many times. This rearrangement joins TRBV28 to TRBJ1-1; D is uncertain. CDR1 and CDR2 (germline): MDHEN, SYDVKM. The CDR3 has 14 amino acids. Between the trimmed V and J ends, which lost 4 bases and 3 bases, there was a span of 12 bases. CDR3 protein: CASSSVLWDTEAFF. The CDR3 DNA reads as TGTGCCAGCAGTTCAGTGTTGTGGGACACTGAAGCTTTCTTT.